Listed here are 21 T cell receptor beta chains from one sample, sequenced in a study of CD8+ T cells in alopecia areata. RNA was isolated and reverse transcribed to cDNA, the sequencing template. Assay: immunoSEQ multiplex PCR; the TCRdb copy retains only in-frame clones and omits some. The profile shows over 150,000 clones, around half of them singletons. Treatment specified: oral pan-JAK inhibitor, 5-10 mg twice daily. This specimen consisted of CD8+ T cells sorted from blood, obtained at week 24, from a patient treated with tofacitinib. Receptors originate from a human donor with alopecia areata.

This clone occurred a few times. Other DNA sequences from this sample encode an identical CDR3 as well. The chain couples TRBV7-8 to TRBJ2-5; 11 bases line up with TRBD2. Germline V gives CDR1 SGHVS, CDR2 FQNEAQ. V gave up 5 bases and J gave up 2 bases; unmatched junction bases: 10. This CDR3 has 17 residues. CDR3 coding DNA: TGTGCCAGCAGCCTCTATCCTAGCGGGGGGATTCAAGAGACCCAGTACTTC. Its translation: CASSLYPSGGIQETQYF.

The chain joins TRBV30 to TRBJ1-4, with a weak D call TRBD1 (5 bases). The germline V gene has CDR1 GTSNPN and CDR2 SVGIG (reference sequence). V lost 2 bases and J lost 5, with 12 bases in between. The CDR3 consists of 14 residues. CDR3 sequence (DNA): TGTGCCTGGAGTCAAGGGGTGAAGAATGAAAAACTGTTTTTT. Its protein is CAWSQGVKNEKLFF.

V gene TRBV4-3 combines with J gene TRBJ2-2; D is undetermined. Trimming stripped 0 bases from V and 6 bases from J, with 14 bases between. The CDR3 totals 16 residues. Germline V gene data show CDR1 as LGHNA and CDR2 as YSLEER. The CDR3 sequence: CASSQDTLGLAGELFF. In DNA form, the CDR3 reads TGCGCCAGCAGCCAAGATACTCTGGGTCTCGCCGGGGAGCTGTTTTTT.

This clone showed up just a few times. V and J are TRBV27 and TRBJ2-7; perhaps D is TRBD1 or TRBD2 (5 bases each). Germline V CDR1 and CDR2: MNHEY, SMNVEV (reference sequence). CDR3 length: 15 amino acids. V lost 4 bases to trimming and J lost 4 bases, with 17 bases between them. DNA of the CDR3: TGTGCCAGCAGTTCCCCGCTGAGGGGATCTTACGAGCAGTACTTC. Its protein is CASSSPLRGSYEQYF.

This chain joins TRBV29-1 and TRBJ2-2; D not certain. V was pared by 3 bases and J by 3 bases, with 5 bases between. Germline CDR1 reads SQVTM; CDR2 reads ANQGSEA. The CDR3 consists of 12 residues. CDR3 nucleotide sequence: TGCAGCGTTGATCCCGACACCGGGGAGCTGTTTTTT. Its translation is CSVDPDTGELFF.

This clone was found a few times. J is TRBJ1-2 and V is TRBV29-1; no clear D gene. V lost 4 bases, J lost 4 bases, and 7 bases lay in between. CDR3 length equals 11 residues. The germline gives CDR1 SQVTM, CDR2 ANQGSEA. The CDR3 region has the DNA TGCAGCGTTGGAGATATCTATGGCTACACCTTC. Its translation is CSVGDIYGYTF.

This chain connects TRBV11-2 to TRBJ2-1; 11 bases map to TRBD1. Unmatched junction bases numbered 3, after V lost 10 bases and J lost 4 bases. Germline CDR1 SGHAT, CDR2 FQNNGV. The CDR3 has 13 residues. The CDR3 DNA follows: TGTGCCACCGGGACAGGGGGTTACAATGAGCAGTTCTTC. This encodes CATGTGGYNEQFF.

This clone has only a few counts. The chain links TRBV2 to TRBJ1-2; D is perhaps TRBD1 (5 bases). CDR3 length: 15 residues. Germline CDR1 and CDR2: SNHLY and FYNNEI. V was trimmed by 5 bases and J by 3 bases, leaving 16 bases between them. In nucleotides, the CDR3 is TGTGCCAGCAGTTTGGGCCGGATAGGGGACTATGGCTACACCTTC. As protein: CASSLGRIGDYGYTF.

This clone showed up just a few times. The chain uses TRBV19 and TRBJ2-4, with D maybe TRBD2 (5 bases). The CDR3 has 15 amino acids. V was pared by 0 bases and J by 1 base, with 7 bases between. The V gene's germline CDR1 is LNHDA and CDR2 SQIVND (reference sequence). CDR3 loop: CASSIDRGAKNIQYF. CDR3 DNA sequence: TGTGCCAGTAGTATAGATCGCGGGGCCAAAAACATTCAGTACTTC.

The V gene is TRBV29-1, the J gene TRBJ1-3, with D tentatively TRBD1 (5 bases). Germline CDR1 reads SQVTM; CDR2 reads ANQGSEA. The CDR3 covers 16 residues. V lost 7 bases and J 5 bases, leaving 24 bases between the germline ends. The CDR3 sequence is CSEGRQPKSNRNTIYF. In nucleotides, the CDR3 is TGCAGCGAGGGGCGACAGCCAAAATCAAACCGAAACACCATATATTTT.

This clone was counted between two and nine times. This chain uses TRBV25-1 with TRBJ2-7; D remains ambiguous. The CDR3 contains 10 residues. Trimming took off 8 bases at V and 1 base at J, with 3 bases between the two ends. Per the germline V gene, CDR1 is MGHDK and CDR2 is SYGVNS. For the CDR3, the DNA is TGTGCCAGCGGATCCTACGAGCAGTACTTC. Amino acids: CASGSYEQYF.

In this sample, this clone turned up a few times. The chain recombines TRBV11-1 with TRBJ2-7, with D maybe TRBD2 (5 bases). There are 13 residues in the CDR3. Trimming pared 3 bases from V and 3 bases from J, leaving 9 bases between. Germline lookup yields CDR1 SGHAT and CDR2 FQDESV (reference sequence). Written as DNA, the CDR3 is TGTGCCAGCAGCTTCACCGGAGGCTACGAGCAGTACTTC. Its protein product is CASSFTGGYEQYF.

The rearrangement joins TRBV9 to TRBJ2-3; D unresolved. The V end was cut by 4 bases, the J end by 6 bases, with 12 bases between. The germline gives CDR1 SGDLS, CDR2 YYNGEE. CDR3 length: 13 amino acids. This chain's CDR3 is CASSPSHSDTQYF. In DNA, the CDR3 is TGTGCCAGCAGCCCCTCCCATTCCGATACGCAGTATTTT.

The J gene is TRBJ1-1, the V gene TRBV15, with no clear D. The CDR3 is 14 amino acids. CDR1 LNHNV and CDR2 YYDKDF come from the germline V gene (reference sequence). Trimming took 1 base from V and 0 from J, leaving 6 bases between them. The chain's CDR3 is CATSRAVMNTEAFF. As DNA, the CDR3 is TGTGCCACCAGCAGAGCGGTAATGAACACTGAAGCTTTCTTT.

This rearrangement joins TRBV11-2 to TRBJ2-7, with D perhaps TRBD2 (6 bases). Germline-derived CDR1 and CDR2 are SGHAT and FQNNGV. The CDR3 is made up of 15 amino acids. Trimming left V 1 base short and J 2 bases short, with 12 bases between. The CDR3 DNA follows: TGTGCCAGCAGCTTAGGTGGAGGGTTTACCTACGAGCAGTACTTC. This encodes CASSLGGGFTYEQYF.

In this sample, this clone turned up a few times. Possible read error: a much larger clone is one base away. CDR3 nucleotide sequence: TGTGCCAGCAGCGTCACCGGGGAGCTGTTTTTT. It yields the protein CASSVTGELFF. The V gene is TRBV5-6, the J gene TRBJ2-2; D is unclear. With 4 bases removed from V and 4 bases from J, the gap between germline ends came to 2 bases. Germline V gene sequence: CDR1 SGHDT, CDR2 YYEEEE. The CDR3 covers 11 residues.

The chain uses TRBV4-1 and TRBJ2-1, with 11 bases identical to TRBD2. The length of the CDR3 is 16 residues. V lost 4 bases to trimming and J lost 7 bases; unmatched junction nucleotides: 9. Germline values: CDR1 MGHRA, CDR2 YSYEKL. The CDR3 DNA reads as TGCGCCAGCAGCCCGATTAGCGGGGGGGCCGTAAATGAGCAGTTCTTC. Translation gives CASSPISGGAVNEQFF.

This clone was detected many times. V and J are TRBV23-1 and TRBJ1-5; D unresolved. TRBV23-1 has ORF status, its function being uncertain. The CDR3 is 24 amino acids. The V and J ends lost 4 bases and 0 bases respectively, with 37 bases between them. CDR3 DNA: TGCGCCAGCAGTCCTTGTCGAACAGCCGCAAAGATACTACCTCCCCTCCATAGCAATCAGCCCCAGCATTTT. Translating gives CASSPCRTAAKILPPLHSNQPQHF.

CDR3 DNA: TGTGCCAGCAGGAAGGACAGCCCAAGCACAGATACGCAGTATTTT. Protein product: CASRKDSPSTDTQYF. This chain joins TRBV5-6 and TRBJ2-3, with D possibly matching TRBD1 (6 bases). This CDR3 is built from 15 residues. V shed 5 bases and J shed 0 bases, with 13 bases lying between them. CDR1 is SGHDT, CDR2 YYEEEE, per germline.

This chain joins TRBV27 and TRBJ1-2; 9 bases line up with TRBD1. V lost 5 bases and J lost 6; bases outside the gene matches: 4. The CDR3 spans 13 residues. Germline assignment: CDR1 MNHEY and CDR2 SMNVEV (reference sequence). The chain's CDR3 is CASSTTGGNGYTF. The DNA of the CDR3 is TGTGCCAGCAGTACGACAGGGGGGAATGGCTACACCTTC.

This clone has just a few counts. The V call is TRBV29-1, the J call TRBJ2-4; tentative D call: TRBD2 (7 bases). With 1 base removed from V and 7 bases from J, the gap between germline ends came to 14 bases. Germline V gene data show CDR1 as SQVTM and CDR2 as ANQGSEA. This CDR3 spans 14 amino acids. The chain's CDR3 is CSVEGEGVGNIQYF. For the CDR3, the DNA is TGCAGCGTTGAAGGGGAGGGGGTCGGTAACATTCAGTACTTC.